This T cell receptor beta chain was sequenced during a study of lymphopenia after photon versus proton radiotherapy (dated by TCRdb to between 2017 and 2020). About the full investigation: In patients with gastrointestinal tumors who developed high-grade lymphopenia, the study compared the immunological effects of photon radiation therapy with those of proton radiation therapy. The 20 patients in the cohort had gastrointestinal tumors, were treated with either photon or proton therapy, and subsequently developed lymphopenia. The study was designed to characterize how the impact on the immune system differs between the two radiation modalities.

Overall study results and their limits: During treatment, patients who received photon therapy lost naive T cells and TCR diversity and gained effector/memory populations, whereas patients who received proton therapy remained relatively stable. Once the lymphocyte count had reached its nadir, the repertoires of photon-treated patients showed oligoclonal expansion, particularly of CD8+ Temra cells, and this expansion drove the decline in diversity. Across the cohort, an inverse correlation was found between a larger post-nadir drop in TCR diversity and overall survival time among patients who died. The survival association was assessed only in patients who died, and better survival with proton therapy was presented by the authors as a possibility rather than a demonstrated result.

From cysteine to phenylalanine, the CDR3 is 20 amino acids long. Solely the CDR3 DNA is kept, with 60 bases framed from the first base. Clipping removes 2 bases from V and 5 bases from J, with 14 as the unmatched junction base count. CDR1 and CDR2 are read off the germline V gene (reference sequence) as LNHNV and YYDKDF. A note on this clone: Its cognate antigen has yet to be identified. Base quality data are lacking; no much larger clone is found one base away.

Receptor amplification or capture employed the immunoSEQ multiplex PCR assay. T cell repertoires were profiled by deep sequencing of rearranged TCR beta loci, alongside multiparametric flow cytometry. In its TCRdb copy, this immuneACCESS table keeps in-frame sequences only and misses some clones. Where compared with another copy, unresolved V genes explain less than half of these, and the others have no known cause. Present in this sample are around 150,000 clones, around nine tenths of which were seen just once. The top ten clonotypes cover approximately 4.8% of the sample. The source of this sequence is a man aged 45-65 years with gastric cancer. The chain is encoded by TRBV15 joined to TRBJ2-2; 13 middle bases align to TRBD2. Sequencing used peripheral blood, obtained from a patient treated with photon-based radiotherapy. The CDR3 protein sequence reads: CATSRFGTSGTRLTTGELFF. The nucleotides are TGTGCCACCAGCAGATTTGGGACTAGCGGGACCCGACTCACGACCGGGGAGCTGTTTTTT.